This T cell receptor (beta chain) derives from a study of shared clonotypes between healthy human individuals. Broader study findings: Estimated richness values were generally larger in naive subsets than in memory subsets. For naive CD4 cells, around 5.1% of clonotypes were shared across a few donors.

In regard to this clone: No antigen is known for it.

TCRdb's table, derived via immunoSEQ multiplex PCR, lists solely in-frame clones and lacks some. The table has just under 350,000 clones, roughly 80% seen once; the top ten hold about 10%. Germline lookup yields CDR1 SNHLY and CDR2 FYNNEI. V shed 3 bases, J shed 3 bases, and the junction held 3 bases outside the gene matches. The CDR3 consists of 15 residues. CD4+ cells yielded CD45RA+ naive and CD45RA-negative memory subsets. The sequence was obtained from a man aged 25-45 years in good health. Material for sequencing was memory CD4+ T cells sorted from blood. The subset: CD45RA-negative fraction. The chain is built from TRBV2 and TRBJ2-1; 9 bases match TRBD1. The CDR3 here is CASSDRTGDYNEQFF. For the CDR3, the DNA is TGTGCCAGCAGTGACCGGACAGGGGACTACAATGAGCAGTTCTTC.